A selection of T cell receptor beta chains follows, all from one sample in a study of regulatory T cells in long-lasting Graves disease. MiXCR, applied by TCRdb to the multiplex PCR reads, yields one record per CDR3 protein. The repertoire holds roughly 500,000 distinct CDR3 sequences, with about 12% as singletons. These sequences were also reported in another study, on T cells in Graves' hyperthyroidism and ophthalmopathy.

The sample consisted of peripheral blood mononuclear cells (PBMCs), taken at new diagnosis, from a patient treated with antithyroid drugs. Source of these receptors: a woman younger than 45 with Graves disease. Each CDR3 is given with its conserved first and last residue. D genes are given only for firm matches. Size is stated for part of the rows, as once, few or many counts, or as a class when the clone is expanded.

D gene	clone size	J gene	V gene	CDR3 DNA	CDR3 protein
-	many	TRBJ1-2	TRBV29-1	TGCAGCGCCTGGGACGGCGGGCCCGATGGCTACACCTTC	CSAWDGGPDGYTF
-	many	TRBJ1-5	TRBV12-3/TRBV12-4	TGTGCCAGCAGTTTTCAGGGATCCAATCAGCCCCAGCATTTT	CASSFQGSNQPQHF
TRBD2	many	TRBJ2-7	TRBV20-1	TGCAGTGCCGAGACTAGCGGGAATGCCTACGAGCAGTACTTC	CSAETSGNAYEQYF
TRBD1	-	TRBJ2-5	TRBV6-1	TGTGCCAGCAGTGGGGGACAGTTGGAGACCCAGTACTTC	CASSGGQLETQYF
-	-	TRBJ2-1	TRBV20-1	TGCAGTGCTCGAACTACGGGAGTCTACAATGAGCAGTTCTTC	CSARTTGVYNEQFF
-	many	TRBJ2-2	TRBV10-3	TGTGCCATCAGACAGGGAGACGGGGAGCTGTTTTTT	CAIRQGDGELFF
TRBD2	-	TRBJ2-1	TRBV5-1	TGCGCCAGCAGCTTGGTGTCTAGCGGGATGAATGAGCAGTTCTTC	CASSLVSSGMNEQFF
-	-	TRBJ2-7	TRBV20-1	TGCAGTGCCCCGCCTGGGGCAGGGGTCTACTACGAGCAGTACTTC	CSAPPGAGVYYEQYF
-	many	TRBJ1-1	TRBV11-2	TGTGCCAGCAGCTTAGCAGGGTCCATGAACACTGAAGCTTTCTTT	CASSLAGSMNTEAFF
-	many	TRBJ1-1	TRBV20-1	TGCAGTGCTAGGTCTCTCTCGGCCGGCACTGAAGCTTTCTTT	CSARSLSAGTEAFF
TRBD2	-	TRBJ2-1	TRBV9	TGTGCCAGCAGCGTAGTAGACACTAGCGGGCTTTACAATGAGCAGTTCTTC	CASSVVDTSGLYNEQFF
-	many	TRBJ2-7	TRBV30	TGTGCCTTCTACGACACAGGCTCGCCCTACGAGCAGTACTTC	CAFYDTGSPYEQYF
TRBD2	many	TRBJ2-7	TRBV28	TGTGCCAGCGGGGGACTAGGCCCCTACGAGCAGTACTTC	CASGGLGPYEQYF
-	few	TRBJ2-1	TRBV9	TGTGCCAGCAGCGTAGACGGGGGTTTTGATGAGCAGTTCTTC	CASSVDGGFDEQFF
TRBD2	many	TRBJ2-7	TRBV7-2	TGTGCCAGCAGCTTAGACGGGACTAGCGGTGCCTACGAGCAGTACTTC	CASSLDGTSGAYEQYF
-	many	TRBJ1-1	TRBV6-5	TGTGCCAGCAGTTACAAGGATGTAGACACTGAAGCTTTCTTT	CASSYKDVDTEAFF
-	few	TRBJ1-5	TRBV7-9	TGTGCCAGCAGCCTACAGGTTGGTCAGCCCCAGCATTTT	CASSLQVGQPQHF
TRBD1	many	TRBJ2-5	TRBV5-6	TGTGCCAGCAGCAAAGGACAGGGGGCAGAGACCCAGTACTTC	CASSKGQGAETQYF
-	-	TRBJ1-6	TRBV27	TGTGCCAACAGTTTCTCGGAGCGGGTAAATTCACCCCTCCACTTT	CANSFSERVNSPLHF
-	-	TRBJ1-5	TRBV6-1	TGTGCCAGCAGGAAAGACAGCGGCAATCAGCCCCAGCATTTT	CASRKDSGNQPQHF
-	many	TRBJ2-3	TRBV12-3/TRBV12-4	TGTGCCAGCAGTCCACGGAGGGGGGCCCTCACAGATACGCAGTATTTT	CASSPRRGALTDTQYF
-	many	TRBJ2-2	TRBV27	TGTGCCAGCAGTAGAACCGGGACCTACATTCCAGGGGAGCTGTTTTTT	CASSRTGTYIPGELFF
TRBD2	many	TRBJ2-1	TRBV2	TGTGCCAGCAGTATTTTACGGGCGGGGGATGAGCAGTTCTTC	CASSILRAGDEQFF
-	many	TRBJ2-5	TRBV19	TGTGCCAGTAGTACCTCTGGGCTAGAAGAGACCCAGTACTTC	CASSTSGLEETQYF
-	many	TRBJ2-2	TRBV28	TGTGCCAGCAGTTCGTACACTGGACTACCCCTAGGACGTCATACCGGGGAGCTGTTTTTT	CASSSYTGLPLGRHTGELFF
-	-	TRBJ2-3	TRBV4-1	TGCGCCAGCAGCCAAGATGAAACCACCATAGGCGCAGATACGCAGTATTTT	CASSQDETTIGADTQYF
-	-	TRBJ1-2	TRBV5-5	TGCGCCAGCAGCCAGAATCCTGGGGCTCCCTATGGCTACACCTTC	CASSQNPGAPYGYTF
-	many	TRBJ2-5	TRBV30	TGTGCCTGGAGTGCGGATCGTGTGAGGATTTCTGGGACCCAGTACTTC	CAWSADRVRISGTQYF
-	many	TRBJ1-4	TRBV3-1	TGTGCCAGCAGCCCCCGCGGGAGGGGCCCGAATGAAAAACTGTTTTTT	CASSPRGRGPNEKLFF
TRBD2	many	TRBJ2-7	TRBV27	TGTGCCAGCAGTTCCCGCCTACCGGGACTAGCGGGCGAGGAGCAGTACTTC	CASSSRLPGLAGEEQYF
-	many	TRBJ1-5	TRBV2	TGTGCCAGCAGTGATCAGGCGGGCAGCAATCAGCCCCAGCATTTT	CASSDQAGSNQPQHF
-	few	TRBJ2-1	TRBV11-2	TGTGCCAGCAGCCCCCACCCGGGGAAGCCCTACAATGAGCAGTTCTTC	CASSPHPGKPYNEQFF
-	few	TRBJ1-2	TRBV9	TGTGCCAGCAGCGTATTGGATCGGGGAATGGGAGGCTACACCTTC	CASSVLDRGMGGYTF
-	many	TRBJ2-7	TRBV11-2	TGTGCCAGCAGCTTAGACAGAAACGAGCAGTACTTC	CASSLDRNEQYF
TRBD2	many	TRBJ2-2	TRBV7-2	TGTGCCAGCAGCTTAGTGCCTAGCGGGAGGGCCGTCGGGGAGCTGTTTTTT	CASSLVPSGRAVGELFF
TRBD2	few	TRBJ2-2	TRBV19	TGTGCCAGTCGCCCGGGGGAGGGTAAGGCGCGGGGCACCGGGGAGCTGTTTTTT	CASRPGEGKARGTGELFF
-	many	TRBJ2-5	TRBV6-1	TGTGCCCTCGGGGAGTACCAAGAGACCCAGTACTTC	CALGEYQETQYF
-	few	TRBJ1-1	TRBV7-9	TGTGCCGCTGCTGGTCACCCGATGAACACTGAAGCTTTCTTT	CAAAGHPMNTEAFF
TRBD1	few	TRBJ1-5	TRBV6-1	TGTGCCAGCAGCTTGACAGGGTACGAAGGTCAGCCCCAGCATTTT	CASSLTGYEGQPQHF
-	-	TRBJ2-1	TRBV2	TGTGCCAGCCACGCGGGGACCTACAATGAGCAGTTCTTC	CASHAGTYNEQFF
-	many	TRBJ2-7	TRBV6-1	TGTGCCAGCAGGGACCAAACTAGCAGCTACGAGCAGTACTTC	CASRDQTSSYEQYF
-	many	TRBJ2-5	TRBV7-9	TGTGCCAGCAGCTTAGTGTCCGTCGGCAAAGAGACCCAGTACTTC	CASSLVSVGKETQYF
-	many	TRBJ2-7	TRBV28	TGTGCCAGCAGTTTACCAGGGAACCGATACGAGCAGTACTTC	CASSLPGNRYEQYF
-	-	TRBJ1-2	TRBV5-8	TGTGCCAGCAGCTTGTTAAACTCCGCCTATGGCTACACCTTC	CASSLLNSAYGYTF
-	few	TRBJ2-3	TRBV6-1	TGTGCCAGCAGCGACGCTAGCACAGATACGCAGTATTTT	CASSDASTDTQYF
-	-	TRBJ1-1	TRBV19	TGTGCCAGTAGTATGTCACGGAGAACGAACACTGAAGCTTTCTTT	CASSMSRRTNTEAFF
TRBD1	few	TRBJ2-2	TRBV28	TGTGCCAGTAGGAGAGGGACAGGGAACACCGGGGAGCTGTTTTTT	CASRRGTGNTGELFF
-	-	TRBJ2-5	TRBV4-1	TGTGCCAGCAGCGACCGGGAAAAAGAGACCCAGTACTTC	CASSDREKETQYF
TRBD2	-	TRBJ2-1	TRBV5-1	TGCGCCAGCAGCTTGTCGGGACTAGGCCCACTAAATGAGCAGTTCTTC	CASSLSGLGPLNEQFF
TRBD2	many	TRBJ2-5	TRBV29-1	TGCAGCGTTCTACTAGCGGGAGGCCAAGAGACCCAGTACTTC	CSVLLAGGQETQYF
-	-	TRBJ1-2	TRBV19	TGTGCCAGTAGTATCGTGCTGCAGCCAGGGAGTAATGGCTACACCTTC	CASSIVLQPGSNGYTF
TRBD2	few	TRBJ2-1	TRBV6-2/TRBV6-3	TGTGCCAGCAGTTACCCCGGGACTAGCGGGCCTAGCTCCTACAATGAGCAGTTCTTC	CASSYPGTSGPSSYNEQFF
TRBD2	few	TRBJ2-1	TRBV29-1	TGCAGCGTGATTAGCGGGAGGGCCCGGGATGAGCAGTTCTTC	CSVISGRARDEQFF
-	many	TRBJ2-1	TRBV5-1	TGCGCCAGCAGCCCGGGGGCAGCCTACAATGAGCAGTTCTTC	CASSPGAAYNEQFF
TRBD1	many	TRBJ2-7	TRBV7-9	TGTGCCAGCAGCGCCCTGACAGGGAACGAGCAGTACTTC	CASSALTGNEQYF
TRBD2	-	TRBJ2-3	TRBV28	TGTGCCAGCAGCCGGACTAGCGGGTATGGCACAGATACGCAGTATTTT	CASSRTSGYGTDTQYF
-	many	TRBJ1-1	TRBV27	TGTGCCAGCAGTTTGTTGACGGGAGCCGAAGCTTTCTTT	CASSLLTGAEAFF